This TCR beta chain was sequenced for a study of vaccination effects on CD4 cells after COVID-19. General study results and limits: Few convalescent patients were studied, and early post-infection samples were lacking. Marked clonal contraction of infection- and vaccine-induced clones was seen late after vaccination.

Viral peptide pools were used in the ViraFEST assay to expand antigen-specific CD4+ T cells, and sequencing came afterward. Isolation of CD4+ T cells took place after 10 to 11 days of culture. The person acquired a PCR-confirmed SARS-CoV-2 infection between March and December 2020. Serving as the negative control culture was a pool of HIV-1 Nef peptides. Cells had half their medium changed to IL-2 medium on days 3 and 7. As regards this clone: The antigen is unknown.

Sequencing was performed with immunoSEQ multiplex PCR; in TCRdb, only in-frame clones are kept and a portion is missing. The profile shows 55,000 to 90,000 clones, over 60% of them singletons. V lost 3 bases, J lost 8 bases, and 11 bases lay in between. Germline V CDR1 and CDR2: LGHNA, YSLEER. The CDR3 is made up of 13 amino acids. Sequenced here: CD4+ T cells from PBMCs cultured with HIV peptides, sampled before COVID-19 vaccination. As to subset: HIV-1 Nef peptide pool negative control/reference culture. The origin of this receptor is a human donor who had a prior SARS-CoV-2 infection. The chain carries TRBV4-3 and TRBJ2-1, with unresolved D. The CDR3 DNA reads as TGCGCCAGCAGCCAGCGTACGGTCGATGAGCAGTTCTTC. Translated: CASSQRTVDEQFF.